The sequence of this T cell receptor beta chain was determined in a study of blood T cell repertoires in COVID-19. Study in general: Sites in the United States, Italy and Spain provided acute and convalescent COVID-19 samples.

Authors' processing steps: From reference gene primer amplification, estimates of nucleated cell counts were derived. TCRdb keeps only in-frame clones here, not all; method: immunoSEQ multiplex PCR. The V and J calls and clone size were taken over from that table, and D and trimming were inferred from the DNA. Seen here are about 150,000 clones, 85% to 90% observed once, and the top ten hold over 2.5%. The length of the CDR3 is 16 residues. Germline V gene lookup returns CDR1 MNHNY and CDR2 SVGAGI (reference sequence). With V trimmed by 6 bases and J by 7 bases, 13 bases remained unmatched. The sequencing input was peripheral blood. The receptor was derived from a man aged 55 to 70 with active or convalescent COVID-19. V usage is TRBV6-6 and J usage is TRBJ2-2; 8 nucleotides line up with TRBD1. CDR3 in DNA: TGTGCCAGCAGCCCCGGACAGGGCGGTAATAGCGGGGAGCTGTTTTTT. Protein sequence: CASSPGQGGNSGELFF.